The 11 T cell receptor beta chains given below trace back to one sample, sequenced in a study of OX40 agonist ivuxolimab in advanced cancers. Repertoires were generated with immunoSEQ multiplex PCR, while TCRdb's copy carries only in-frame clones and drops some. The sample holds over 60,000 clones, more than 80% seen once. This material consisted of CD4+ or CD8+ T cells sorted from blood, taken in a trial of the OX40 agonist ivuxolimab. The receptors were sampled from an adult with an advanced solid tumor such as melanoma, head and neck, liver or kidney cancer.

The table lists this clone with a count of one. CDR3 sequence (DNA): TGTGCCAGCAGCTCCCGTGGGACAGGGGGCTATTTGGAAGCTTTCTTT. This translates into CASSSRGTGGYLEAFF. J is TRBJ1-1 and V is TRBV11-2; 12 nucleotides align to TRBD1. The CDR3 runs to 16 residues. CDR1 SGHAT and CDR2 FQNNGV come from the germline V gene. After removal of 4 bases from V and 8 bases from J, the junction contained 11 bases not matched to a gene.

The chain joins TRBV6-1 to TRBJ2-3, with D hard to call. The germline V gene has CDR1 MNHNS and CDR2 SASEGT. CDR3 length equals 17 residues. Trimming stripped 2 bases from V and 0 bases from J, with 15 bases between. The CDR3 region has the DNA TGTGCCAGCAGTGAATCGAGTAGTGTTGCTAGCACAGATACGCAGTATTTT. Translated: CASSESSSVASTDTQYF.

J is TRBJ2-7 and V is TRBV6-1; 7 bases fit TRBD2. The CDR3 runs to 13 residues. The V gene's germline CDR1 is MNHNS and CDR2 SASEGT. J was trimmed by 1 base and V by 7 bases; bases with no gene match: 4. CDR3 nucleotide sequence: TGTGCCAGCAAGGCGGGAGTATCCTACGAGCAGTACTTC. Translation: CASKAGVSYEQYF.

The chain employs TRBV27 and TRBJ2-7; D ambiguous. The germline V gene encodes CDR1 MNHEY and CDR2 SMNVEV (reference sequence). The CDR3 sequence is 16 residues long. V shed 0 bases and J shed 0 bases, with 12 bases lying between them. The CDR3 spells CASSLSMIPGSYEQYF. DNA of the CDR3: TGTGCCAGCAGTTTATCAATGATCCCGGGCTCCTACGAGCAGTACTTC.

The V and J genes are TRBV11-3 and TRBJ2-1, with 7 bases identical to TRBD2. The CDR3 is made up of 14 amino acids. V shed 6 bases, J shed 6 bases, and the junction held 8 bases outside the gene matches. Germline CDR1 SGHNT, CDR2 YENEEA. The CDR3, as DNA: TGTGCCAGCAGTTGGTGGGAGCGGGGCAATGAGCAGTTCTTC. Its protein product is CASSWWERGNEQFF.

The rearrangement uses TRBV4-1 and TRBJ2-5; 9 bases align to TRBD2. The CDR3 consists of 15 residues. V dropped 3 bases and J dropped 7; count of bases not matched to a gene: 9. Germline assignment: CDR1 MGHRA and CDR2 YSYEKL. The CDR3 DNA is TGCGCCAGCAGCCATGCTAGCGGGGCGGCCGGGACCCAGTACTTC. Encoded protein: CASSHASGAAGTQYF.

The rearrangement links TRBV18 to TRBJ1-4; 11 bases line up with TRBD1. Per the germline V gene, CDR1 is KGHSH and CDR2 is LQKENI. Germline trimming cut 3 bases from V and 14 bases from J; bases unmatched to any gene: 11. The CDR3 loop spans 15 amino acids. The CDR3 region is CASSPASGQGVWLFF. The DNA of the CDR3 is TGTGCCAGCTCACCCGCCTCGGGACAGGGGGTATGGCTGTTTTTT.

The CDR3 DNA sequence: TGTGCCAGCAGTGAAGCGACAAAGGACAGGTCGGTTGGCTACACCTTC. It encodes CASSEATKDRSVGYTF. The genes are TRBV2 and TRBJ1-2, with 7 bases that match TRBD1. There are 16 residues in the CDR3. Germline CDR1 is SNHLY and CDR2 is FYNNEI. Losses at the gene ends were 0 bases for V and 7 bases for J; bases not matched to a gene: 11.

The chain couples TRBV5-4 to TRBJ2-7, with a tentative D call TRBD2 (5 bases). The CDR3 is made up of 13 amino acids. The V end lost 0 bases, the J end lost 1 base, and 5 bases lay between the germline ends. Per germline, CDR1 SGHNT and CDR2 YYREEE (reference sequence). This CDR3 reads CASSLGRSYEQYF. CDR3 bases: TGTGCCAGCAGCTTGGGGAGGTCCTACGAGCAGTACTTC.

The rearrangement uses TRBV2 and TRBJ1-1, with a tentative D call TRBD1 (5 bases). The CDR3 has 14 residues. The germline CDR1 and CDR2 sequences are SNHLY and FYNNEI. Trimming removed 2 bases from V and 2 bases from J, with 9 bases in between. CDR3 region: CASSEPRANTEAFF. CDR3 DNA sequence: TGTGCCAGCAGTGAACCCAGGGCTAACACTGAAGCTTTCTTT.

The chain joins TRBV18 to TRBJ1-4; D not certain. The CDR3 extends over 14 amino acids. CDR1 and CDR2 (germline): KGHSH, LQKENI. V gave up 3 bases and J gave up 2 bases, with 7 bases separating them. For the CDR3, the DNA is TGTGCCAGCTCACCCGGCGAGACTAATGAAAAACTGTTTTTT. It yields the protein CASSPGETNEKLFF.